Following are 21 T cell receptor beta chains from one sample sequenced in a study of Tregs in tolerant kidney transplant recipients. TCRdb's table, derived via immunoSEQ multiplex PCR, lists solely in-frame clones and lacks some. The sample shows about 94,000 clones, approximately 94% of them seen only once. The sample in question was CD4+ T cells from blood, obtained before the transplant. These receptors were obtained from a human donor who received a combined kidney and bone marrow transplant.

The chain uses TRBV5-1 and TRBJ1-6; 7 positions match TRBD1. J gave up 9 bases and V 1 base, and 1 base lay outside the gene matches. In germline, CDR1 is SGHRS, CDR2 YFSETQ. The CDR3 is 13 residues long. CDR3 region: CASSLNRGSPLHF. CDR3 nucleotides: TGCGCCAGCAGCTTGAACAGGGGTTCACCCCTCCACTTT.

The rearrangement uses TRBV19 and TRBJ2-2; D is unclear. V dropped 7 bases and J dropped 6 bases, with 9 bases sitting between them. This CDR3 is 12 amino acids long. Per the germline V gene, CDR1 is LNHDA and CDR2 is SQIVND (reference sequence). The CDR3 loop is CASNRWPGELFF. Here the CDR3 DNA reads TGTGCCAGTAACCGTTGGCCCGGGGAGCTGTTTTTT.

The chain couples TRBV18 to TRBJ1-1; 8 bases are a match to TRBD1. This CDR3 region has 16 residues. V shed 3 bases, J shed 5 bases, and the junction held 11 bases outside the gene matches. The V gene's germline CDR1 is KGHSH and CDR2 LQKENI. The CDR3 DNA sequence: TGTGCCAGCTCACCTCGCGGGACAGGAACGGGGACTGAAGCTTTCTTT. It is translated as CASSPRGTGTGTEAFF.

The rearrangement links TRBV7-2 to TRBJ2-3; 9 bases agree with TRBD1. The CDR3 totals 15 residues. Per the germline V gene, CDR1 is SGHTA and CDR2 is FQGNSA. With 5 bases clipped from V and 4 bases from J, the junction kept 7 bases outside the gene matches. In DNA form, the CDR3 reads TGTGCCAGCAGCCCGGGACAGGGAAGGTCAGATACGCAGTATTTT. Protein: CASSPGQGRSDTQYF.

This clone was seen a handful of times. The chain combines TRBV10-3 with TRBJ1-4; 9 bases fit TRBD1. CDR1 is ENHRY, CDR2 SYGVKD, per germline. The CDR3 loop spans 14 amino acids. V dropped 2 bases and J dropped 5; count of bases not matched to a gene: 0. CDR3 DNA: TGTGCCATCAGTGAGGGGACAGGGAATGAAAAACTGTTTTTT. Translation: CAISEGTGNEKLFF.

V usage is TRBV10-3 and J usage is TRBJ2-7, with D perhaps TRBD1 (5 bases). Germline values: CDR1 ENHRY, CDR2 SYGVKD. The CDR3 loop spans 15 amino acids. The ends were cut back, 2 bases at V and 3 bases at J, with 14 bases in the middle. The DNA for the CDR3 is TGTGCCATCAGTGAGAACGACAGAAAAGGCTACGAGCAGTACTTC. Encoded protein: CAISENDRKGYEQYF.

The chain joins TRBV2 to TRBJ1-6, with no clear D. Trimming took off 1 base at V and 7 bases at J, with 11 bases between the two ends. The CDR3 sequence is 15 residues long. From germline, CDR1 is SNHLY and CDR2 FYNNEI. CDR3 sequence reads: CASSEGLGRNSPLHF. CDR3 nucleotides: TGTGCCAGCAGTGAAGGTCTCGGGAGAAATTCACCCCTCCACTTT.

The chain combines TRBV4-2 with TRBJ2-1; D ambiguous. There are 12 residues in the CDR3. V shed 2 bases and J shed 10 bases, with 9 bases lying between them. Germline values: CDR1 LGHNA, CDR2 YNFKEQ. The CDR3 protein is CASSQNSNEQFF. In DNA form, the CDR3 reads TGTGCCAGCAGCCAAAATTCTAACGAGCAGTTCTTC.

This sequence joins TRBV7-2 and TRBJ2-7; D gene uncertain. V lost 2 bases to trimming and J lost 2 bases, with 19 bases between them. Germline V lookup: CDR1 SGHTA, CDR2 FQGNSA. The CDR3 length is 17 residues. The CDR3 here is CASSLSQSRMSTYEQYF. CDR3 bases: TGTGCCAGCAGCTTAAGCCAATCGCGAATGAGCACCTACGAGCAGTACTTC. Complete variable domain (other parts from reference TRBV7-2 and TRBJ2-7): GAGVSQSPSNKVTEKGKDVELRCDPISGHTALYWYRQSLGQGLEFLIYFQGNSAPDKSGLPSDRFSAERTGGSVSTLTIQRTQQEDSAVYLCASSLSQSRMSTYEQYFGPGTRLTVT.

V and J are TRBV28 and TRBJ2-2, with D perhaps matching TRBD2 (6 bases). The germline V gene has CDR1 MDHEN and CDR2 SYDVKM. Between the trimmed V and J ends, which lost 4 bases and 4 bases, there was a span of 16 bases. This CDR3 is built from 16 residues. The CDR3 protein is CASSSGRGDLTGELFF. CDR3 nucleotide sequence: TGTGCCAGCAGTTCTGGGCGGGGAGATCTCACCGGGGAGCTGTTTTTT.

The V gene is TRBV6-6, the J gene TRBJ2-1; tentative D call: TRBD1 (6 bases). The length of the CDR3 is 14 residues. Per the germline V gene, CDR1 is MNHNY and CDR2 is SVGAGI (reference sequence). V was pared by 9 bases and J by 4 bases, with 16 bases between. The CDR3 sequence is CASARDTLYNEQFF. The CDR3, as DNA: TGTGCCAGTGCCCGGGACACCTTATACAATGAGCAGTTCTTC.

This chain links TRBV5-1 with TRBJ2-7; 8 positions agree with TRBD2. Germline trimming cut 4 bases from V and 2 bases from J; bases unmatched to any gene: 8. This CDR3 region has 15 residues. CDR1 SGHRS and CDR2 YFSETQ come from the germline V gene. The CDR3 spells CASSPQAGAPYEQYF. The CDR3 DNA sequence: TGCGCCAGCAGCCCTCAAGCGGGAGCCCCCTACGAGCAGTACTTC. The variable domain in full, completed from reference TRBV5-1 and TRBJ2-7, reads KAGVTQTPRYLIKTRGQQVTLSCSPISGHRSVSWYQQTPGQGLQFLFEYFSETQRNKGNFPGRFSGRQFSNSRSEMNVSTLELGDSALYLCASSPQAGAPYEQYFGPGTRLTVT.

Here the CDR3 reads CASSIGTIDSDTQYF. In nucleotides, the CDR3 is TGTGCCAGTAGTATAGGGACTATAGATTCGGATACGCAGTATTTT. V and J are TRBV19 and TRBJ2-3, with a weak D call TRBD2 (6 bases). Per germline, CDR1 LNHDA and CDR2 SQIVND (reference sequence). The CDR3 is 15 amino acids. V was shortened by 1 base and J by 6 bases, with 14 bases between the two germline ends.

J is TRBJ1-6 and V is TRBV11-2; weak D call: TRBD1 (5 bases). Looked up from germline, CDR1 is SGHAT and CDR2 is FQNNGV. The CDR3 is 15 residues long. V was clipped by 3 bases and J by 5 bases, with 11 bases between them. The CDR3 loop is CASSFGRDDNSPLHF. The CDR3 DNA reads TGTGCCAGCAGCTTTGGCAGGGATGATAATTCACCCCTCCACTTT.

The chain has TRBV5-1 and TRBJ2-2; D not certain. Germline V gives CDR1 SGHRS, CDR2 YFSETQ. The CDR3 is made up of 13 amino acids. V lost 1 base and J 6 bases, leaving 7 bases between the germline ends. The CDR3 nucleotides are TGCGCCAGCAGCTTGATCGGTCCCGGGGAGCTGTTTTTT. Its translation is CASSLIGPGELFF.

The rearrangement joins TRBV10-3 to TRBJ2-1; D possibly corresponds to TRBD2 (6 bases). Trimming left V 2 bases short and J 0 bases short, with 11 bases between. There are 16 residues in the CDR3. Germline V CDR1 and CDR2: ENHRY, SYGVKD. The CDR3: CAISERRGSSYNEQFF. The CDR3 bases are TGTGCCATCAGTGAGCGACGGGGGAGCTCCTACAATGAGCAGTTCTTC.

The chain links TRBV11-3 to TRBJ2-3; D may be TRBD2 (6 bases). The CDR3 has 15 amino acids. Germline V CDR1 and CDR2: SGHNT, YENEEA. Trimming took off 8 bases at V and 1 base at J, with 16 bases between the two ends. CDR3 DNA sequence: TGTGCCAGCGGGGGGACCGGATTAGGCACAGATACGCAGTATTTT. It yields the protein CASGGTGLGTDTQYF.

The J gene is TRBJ2-6, the V gene TRBV2, with a tentative D call TRBD2 (7 bases). The germline V gene encodes CDR1 SNHLY and CDR2 FYNNEI. Trimming took off 7 bases at V and 4 bases at J, with 26 bases between the two ends. This CDR3 comprises 19 residues. CDR3 sequence: CASNPTPRGGARGANVLTF. CDR3 DNA: TGTGCCAGCAATCCAACCCCAAGGGGGGGGGCGAGAGGGGCCAACGTCCTGACTTTC.

The sample holds one count of this clone. The chain has TRBV5-4 and TRBJ2-3, with D unresolved. V was clipped by 4 bases and J by 0 bases, with 3 bases between them. This CDR3 comprises 12 residues. Germline CDR1 and CDR2: SGHNT and YYREEE (reference sequence). CDR3 region: CASSLSTDTQYF. In DNA, the CDR3 is TGTGCCAGCAGCCTTAGCACAGATACGCAGTATTTT.

V gene TRBV7-2 combines with J gene TRBJ2-2; 9 positions agree with TRBD2. The CDR3 loop spans 14 amino acids. V shed 5 bases and J 8 bases; nucleotides not matched to a gene: 6. The V gene's germline CDR1 is SGHTA and CDR2 FQGNSA. CDR3 in amino acids: CASSLIAGAGELFF. The CDR3 nucleotides read TGTGCCAGCAGCCTTATAGCGGGAGCTGGGGAGCTGTTTTTT.

This clone showed up just once. J is TRBJ1-2 and V is TRBV6-1, with TRBD1 identical over 7 bases. Germline V gene data show CDR1 as MNHNS and CDR2 as SASEGT. The V segment lost 6 bases and the J segment 5 bases; nucleotides outside the gene matches: 3. The CDR3 runs 12 residues. The CDR3 DNA reads TGTGCCAGCAGGGGACAGAATTATGGCTACACCTTC. Translating it yields CASRGQNYGYTF.